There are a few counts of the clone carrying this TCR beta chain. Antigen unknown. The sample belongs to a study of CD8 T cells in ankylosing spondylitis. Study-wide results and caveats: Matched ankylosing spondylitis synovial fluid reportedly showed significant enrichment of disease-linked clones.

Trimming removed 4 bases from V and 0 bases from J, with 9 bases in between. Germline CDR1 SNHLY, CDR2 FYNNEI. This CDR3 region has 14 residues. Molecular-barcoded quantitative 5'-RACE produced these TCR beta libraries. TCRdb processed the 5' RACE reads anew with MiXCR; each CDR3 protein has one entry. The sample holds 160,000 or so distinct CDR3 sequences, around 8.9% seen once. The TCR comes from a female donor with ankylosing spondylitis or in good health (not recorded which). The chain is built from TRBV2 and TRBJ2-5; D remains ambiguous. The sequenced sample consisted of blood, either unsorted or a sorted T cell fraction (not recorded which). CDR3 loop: CASSAALDQETQYF. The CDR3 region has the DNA TGTGCCAGCAGTGCCGCCCTGGACCAAGAGACCCAGTACTTC.